The 3 T cell receptor beta chains below come from one sample, sequenced in a study of OX40 agonist ivuxolimab in advanced cancers. Assay: immunoSEQ multiplex PCR; the TCRdb copy retains only in-frame clones and omits some. The sample consists of 35,000 to 50,000 clones, 80% to 90% of them appearing once. Sequences were derived from CD4+ or CD8+ T cells sorted from blood, sampled in a trial of the OX40 agonist ivuxolimab. The origin of the receptors is an adult with an advanced solid tumor such as melanoma, head and neck, liver or kidney cancer.

The chain uses TRBV28 and TRBJ2-7, with TRBD1 matching 11 bases. Germline CDR1 MDHEN, CDR2 SYDVKM. The CDR3 sequence is 13 residues long. V lost 6 bases and J lost 6; bases outside the gene matches: 4. DNA of the CDR3: TGTGCCAGCAGCTCAGGGACAGGGGGCGAGCAGTACTTC. Its translation is CASSSGTGGEQYF. Full variable domain (remainder filled in from reference TRBV28 and TRBJ2-7): DVKVTQSSRYLVKRTGEKVFLECVQDMDHENMFWYRQDPGLGLRLIYFSYDVKMKEKGDIPEGYSVSREKKERFSLILESASTNQTSMYLCASSSGTGGEQYFGPGTRLTVT.

The rearrangement links TRBV15 to TRBJ2-1; D remains ambiguous. The CDR3 loop spans 12 amino acids. The V end was cut by 0 bases, the J end by 9 bases, with 6 bases between. Germline CDR1 reads LNHNV; CDR2 reads YYDKDF (reference sequence). The CDR3: CATSRDLVEQFF. CDR3 bases: TGTGCCACCAGCAGAGATCTGGTTGAGCAGTTCTTC. Based on the CDR3 plus reference TRBV15 and TRBJ2-1, the full variable domain is DAMVIQNPRYQVTQFGKPVTLSCSQTLNHNVMYWYQQKSSQAPKLLFHYYDKDFNNEADTPDNFQSRRPNTSFCFLDIRSPGLGDTAMYLCATSRDLVEQFFGPGTRLTVL.

The rearrangement joins TRBV9 to TRBJ1-3; 9 bases fit TRBD1. V trimming: 3 bases; J trimming: 3 bases; junction bases outside the gene matches: 4. The V gene's germline CDR1 is SGDLS and CDR2 YYNGEE. This CDR3 is built from 15 residues. The CDR3 is CASSARTGVGNTIYF. For the CDR3, the DNA is TGTGCCAGCAGCGCAAGGACAGGGGTTGGAAACACCATATATTTT.